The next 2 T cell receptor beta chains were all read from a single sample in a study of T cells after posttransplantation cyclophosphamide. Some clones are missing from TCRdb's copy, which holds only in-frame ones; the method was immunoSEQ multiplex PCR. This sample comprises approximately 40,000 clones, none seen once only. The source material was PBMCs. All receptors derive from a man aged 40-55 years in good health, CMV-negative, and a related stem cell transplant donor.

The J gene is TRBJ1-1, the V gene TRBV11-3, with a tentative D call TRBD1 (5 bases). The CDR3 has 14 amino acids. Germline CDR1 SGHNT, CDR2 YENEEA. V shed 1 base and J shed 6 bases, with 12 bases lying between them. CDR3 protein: CASSLGPGSAEAFF. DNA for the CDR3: TGTGCCAGCAGCTTAGGGCCAGGGTCGGCTGAAGCTTTCTTT.

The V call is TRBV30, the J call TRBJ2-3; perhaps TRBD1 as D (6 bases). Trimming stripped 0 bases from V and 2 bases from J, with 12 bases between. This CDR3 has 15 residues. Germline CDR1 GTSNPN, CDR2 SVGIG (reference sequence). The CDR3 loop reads CAWSVQTGITDTQYF. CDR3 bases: TGTGCCTGGAGTGTACAGACAGGAATCACAGATACGCAGTATTTT.